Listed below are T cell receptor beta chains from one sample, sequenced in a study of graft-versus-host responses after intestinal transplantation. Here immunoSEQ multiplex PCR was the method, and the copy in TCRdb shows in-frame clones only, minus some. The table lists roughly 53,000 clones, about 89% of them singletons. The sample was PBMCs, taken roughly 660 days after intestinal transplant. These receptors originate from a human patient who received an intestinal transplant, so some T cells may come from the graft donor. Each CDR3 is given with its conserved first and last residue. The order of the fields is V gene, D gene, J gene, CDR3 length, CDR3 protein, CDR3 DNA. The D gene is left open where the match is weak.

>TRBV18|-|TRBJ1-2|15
CASSPRTDELGGYTF
TGTGCCAGCTCACCCAGGACGGACGAACTAGGGGGCTACACCTTC
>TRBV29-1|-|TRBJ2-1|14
CSVEGTAVANEQFF
TGCAGCGTTGAAGGGACAGCGGTAGCAAATGAGCAGTTCTTC
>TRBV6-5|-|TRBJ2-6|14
CASRGPSGANVLTF
TGTGCCAGCAGAGGTCCCTCTGGGGCCAACGTCCTGACTTTC
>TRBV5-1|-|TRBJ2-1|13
CASSLGRLNEQFF
TGCGCCAGCAGCTTGGGACGGCTGAATGAGCAGTTCTTC
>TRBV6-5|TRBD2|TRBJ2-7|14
CASSRLAGSYEQYF
TGTGCCAGCTCCAGACTAGCGGGGTCCTACGAGCAGTACTTC
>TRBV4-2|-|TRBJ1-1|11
CASSQESEAFF
TGTGCCAGCAGCCAAGAGAGTGAAGCTTTCTTT
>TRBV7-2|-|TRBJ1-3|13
CASRYVGENTIYF
TGTGCCAGCAGATACGTAGGGGAGAACACCATATATTTT
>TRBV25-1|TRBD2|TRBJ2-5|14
CASSLAGSLETQYF
TGTGCCAGCAGTCTAGCGGGGAGCCTTGAGACCCAGTACTTC
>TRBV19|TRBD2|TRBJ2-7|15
CASSMGPGLAYEQYF
TGTGCCAGTAGTATGGGACCGGGACTAGCTTACGAGCAGTACTTC
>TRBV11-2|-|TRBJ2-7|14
CASSPPTVSYEQYF
TGTGCCAGTAGCCCCCCGACAGTATCCTACGAGCAGTACTTC
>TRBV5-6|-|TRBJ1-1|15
CASSLGALLNTEAFF
TGTGCCAGCAGCTTGGGGGCACTGTTGAACACTGAAGCTTTCTTT